This is a list of T cell receptor beta chains from one sample in a study of T cell responses to AZD1222 COVID-19 vaccine. Method: immunoSEQ multiplex PCR; TCRdb's copy keeps in-frame clones and lacks some. The top ten hold approximately 8.5% of the sample, which has 130,000 or so clones, approximately 85% seen once. The sequenced sample was peripheral blood, obtained on day 0 of AZD1222 vaccination. Receptor source: an adult in good health. CDR3s include the opening cysteine and the closing phenylalanine or tryptophan. The D gene is left open where the match is weak. Where a row states a size, it is once, few, many or the class of an expanded clone; other rows omit it.

DNA	CDR3	V	J	D	size
TGTGCCAGCAGTTTAGCAACAGATCAGCCCCAGCATTTT	CASSLATDQPQHF	TRBV12-3/TRBV12-4	TRBJ1-5	-	once
TGTGCCAGCAGTTTACTATTAGGTGAAAAACTGTTTTTT	CASSLLLGEKLFF	TRBV12-3/TRBV12-4	TRBJ1-4	-	-
TGTGCCAGCAGCGTAGGGCCAGGGTTTAGCTATGGCTACACCTTC	CASSVGPGFSYGYTF	TRBV9	TRBJ1-2	-	-
TGTGCCAGCAGTGACCCGGTACGGAATCAGCCCCAGCATTTT	CASSDPVRNQPQHF	TRBV6-4	TRBJ1-5	-	-
TGTGCCAGCAGCCCACAGGGAGGGCGAGAGACCCAGTACTTC	CASSPQGGRETQYF	TRBV6-5	TRBJ2-5	-	-
TGTGCCAGCAGCCTGGATTGGGCTGAAGCTTTCTTT	CASSLDWAEAFF	TRBV6-2/TRBV6-3	TRBJ1-1	-	-
TGTGCCAGCTCGAAACCAGAGGTAGATACGCAGTATTTT	CASSKPEVDTQYF	TRBV18	TRBJ2-3	-	-
TGTGCCATCCCGACAGGAACGGCCTACGAGCAGTACTTC	CAIPTGTAYEQYF	TRBV27	TRBJ2-7	-	-
TGTGCCATTGAACGACCGGACGGGAACTATGGCTACACCTTC	CAIERPDGNYGYTF	TRBV30	TRBJ1-2	-	-
TGCGCCAGCAGCCAGGACAGGGGCGGTAACTATGGCTACACCTTC	CASSQDRGGNYGYTF	TRBV5-1	TRBJ1-2	TRBD1	-
TGCAGCGTTGAAGATGCGGGGGGCGCCTATGGCTACACCTTC	CSVEDAGGAYGYTF	TRBV29-1	TRBJ1-2	-	-
TGTGCCAGTAGAACAACAGGGGGGTATGGCTACACCTTC	CASRTTGGYGYTF	TRBV19	TRBJ1-2	TRBD1	-
TGTGCCAGCAGCTTTTCACACGGGGAGCTGTTTTTT	CASSFSHGELFF	TRBV5-4	TRBJ2-2	-	-
TGTGCCAGCCAGATGGGGGACACCCAAGGATTGCCCCAGCATTTT	CASQMGDTQGLPQHF	TRBV5-6	TRBJ1-5	-	-
TGTGCCAGCAGTGAAAGGACAGGGGGGACCGGGGAGCTGTTTTTT	CASSERTGGTGELFF	TRBV2	TRBJ2-2	TRBD1	-
TGTGCCAGCAGCTCAAGACAGGGGGGCACTGAAGCTTTCTTT	CASSSRQGGTEAFF	TRBV7-2	TRBJ1-1	TRBD1	-
TGTGCCAGCAGCTCGTTGGCCCTCCACTTT	CASSSLALHF	TRBV7-6	TRBJ1-6	-	once
TGTGCCAGCAGCTTAGTTGGGCAGAATTCACCCCTCCACTTT	CASSLVGQNSPLHF	TRBV7-8	TRBJ1-6	-	-
TGCGCCAGCAGCTCGGGACAGCAGAACACTGAAGCTTTCTTT	CASSSGQQNTEAFF	TRBV5-1	TRBJ1-1	TRBD1	-
TGTGCCAGCAGCTTAGCGAGCGGGAGGGCCGACGAGCAGTACTTC	CASSLASGRADEQYF	TRBV7-6	TRBJ2-7	TRBD2	-
TGTGCCAGTAGTATATCAGGGGGCGAGAATCAGCCCCAGCATTTT	CASSISGGENQPQHF	TRBV19	TRBJ1-5	TRBD1	-
TGTGCCAGCTCACCAATAAGTGGGGTCGGCGACGAGCAGTACTTC	CASSPISGVGDEQYF	TRBV18	TRBJ2-7	-	-
TGCGCCAGCAGCTTGGAAACAGGGACCGGGGAGCTGTTTTTT	CASSLETGTGELFF	TRBV5-1	TRBJ2-2	-	-
TGTGCCAGCAGTGAATGGCCTAGCGGGGGTAGAGATGAGCAGTTCTTC	CASSEWPSGGRDEQFF	TRBV6-1	TRBJ2-1	TRBD2	-
TGTGCCAGCAGTTTAGGTGGGCAGGGGGCTGACTATGGCTACACCTTC	CASSLGGQGADYGYTF	TRBV28	TRBJ1-2	TRBD1	-
TGTGCCAGCAGCTCGATTCGCCAGGGGGCGCGTTCTGGGGCCAACGTCCTGACTTTC	CASSSIRQGARSGANVLTF	TRBV11-2	TRBJ2-6	TRBD1	few
TGTGCCAGCAGTGTACAGGGTTACGAGCAGTACTTC	CASSVQGYEQYF	TRBV28	TRBJ2-7	-	-
TGTGCCAGCAGTTTATCAGCCGGACCGGCAAATAGGTGGGGCTACACCTTC	CASSLSAGPANRWGYTF	TRBV27	TRBJ1-2	-	few
TGCAGCGTTGGAGGAGCCGCGACAGGGAAAACAATGAACACTGAAGCTTTCTTT	CSVGGAATGKTMNTEAFF	TRBV29-1	TRBJ1-1	TRBD1	-
TGTGCCAGCAGTCAGGGTTCTGGGGCCAACGTCCTGACTTTC	CASSQGSGANVLTF	TRBV11-3	TRBJ2-6	-	-
TGTGCCAGCAGCCGATATTTGGGGGTCGAAATTAACATGAACACTGAAGCTTTCTTT	CASSRYLGVEINMNTEAFF	TRBV3-1/TRBV3-2	TRBJ1-1	-	-
TGTGCCAGCAGCTTCGGACTGATATCGGGCGAGCAGTACTTC	CASSFGLISGEQYF	TRBV7-9	TRBJ2-7	-	-
TGTGCCAGCAGCCGAGGGCTCCAAACCTCCTACGAGCAGTACTTC	CASSRGLQTSYEQYF	TRBV5-4	TRBJ2-7	-	-
TGTGCCAGCAGTTTCGGGGGCAAGCTAGGCAATCAGCCCCAGCATTTT	CASSFGGKLGNQPQHF	TRBV28	TRBJ1-5	-	once
TGTGCCAGCAGCCAAGAAGCAGGGGGGGCAGGTACCGGGGAGCTGTTTTTT	CASSQEAGGAGTGELFF	TRBV4-2	TRBJ2-2	-	once
TGTGCCATCAGTGAACCCGACAGGGGCTACACCTTC	CAISEPDRGYTF	TRBV10-3	TRBJ1-2	-	-
TGTGCCAGCTCCCGGACACACACTGAAGCTTTCTTT	CASSRTHTEAFF	TRBV18	TRBJ1-1	-	-
TGTGCCAGCAGCTTCCCCAATCAGCCCCAGCATTTT	CASSFPNQPQHF	TRBV5-5	TRBJ1-5	-	-
TGTGCCAGTAGTCCTCAAAGCAATCAGCCCCAGCATTTT	CASSPQSNQPQHF	TRBV19	TRBJ1-5	-	-
TGTGCCAGCAGAAGCCCCAGACAGCTATTTTATGGCTACACCTTC	CASRSPRQLFYGYTF	TRBV6-5	TRBJ1-2	-	-
TGCGCCAGCAGCCTCACAGGGCCCTATGGCTACACCTTC	CASSLTGPYGYTF	TRBV5-1	TRBJ1-2	-	-
TGTGCCAGCAGTTCGGGACAGGGCTATGGCTACACCTTC	CASSSGQGYGYTF	TRBV4-2	TRBJ1-2	TRBD1	-
TGTGCCAGCAGCCAGACGGGGGCCGACACCGGGGAGCTGTTTTTT	CASSQTGADTGELFF	TRBV7-9	TRBJ2-2	-	-
TGCGCCAGCAGCTTCGGACAGCCAGACCAGGCCCAGTACTTC	CASSFGQPDQAQYF	TRBV5-1	TRBJ2-5	-	-
TGTGCCAGCAGTTACTCGACACTTGGCTACACCTTC	CASSYSTLGYTF	TRBV6-2/TRBV6-3	TRBJ1-2	-	-
TGTGCCAGCAGTCAGGTAGGAGTGGCATCTTCGCTCGAGCAGTACTTC	CASSQVGVASSLEQYF	TRBV2	TRBJ2-7	-	once
TGTGCCAGCAGACTCCAGGCCACCGAGACCCAGTACTTC	CASRLQATETQYF	TRBV3-1/TRBV3-2	TRBJ2-5	-	-
TGTGCCAGTACGGAGAGGGGTAGCAATCAGCCCCAGCATTTT	CASTERGSNQPQHF	TRBV19	TRBJ1-5	-	-
TGTGCCAGCAGCCAGACGGGGGGGCCTGGGGATGAGCAGTTCTTC	CASSQTGGPGDEQFF	TRBV14	TRBJ2-1	TRBD2	-
TGTGCCAGCAGCCCGATAGGGAGTTGGGGCGGCTACACCTTC	CASSPIGSWGGYTF	TRBV7-9	TRBJ1-2	-	-